Sequencing of this TCR beta chain was carried out in a study of T cells in Graves' hyperthyroidism and ophthalmopathy. General study findings and limits: Stable hyperthyroidism was told apart from ophthalmopathy by a model built on 13 V-J features. Most clonotypes expanded in the thyroid (above 0.001) were also present in blood.

Patients showing uncontrolled infection, other autoimmune disease, pregnancy or lactation were ineligible. Amplification of TCR beta CDR3 regions was performed using RNA transcripts as template. In the first-round RT-PCR of the TCR CDR3, the HTBI primer set was used. TCRdb itself ran the multiplex PCR reads through MiXCR, one entry per CDR3 protein. The sample consists of a few hundred thousand distinct CDR3 sequences, over 15% of them appearing once. On this clonotype itself: No antigen is known for it.

The CDR3 has 16 residues. With 4 bases removed from V and 1 base from J, the gap between germline ends came to 14 bases. Germline CDR1 reads LNHDA; CDR2 reads SQIVND (reference sequence). This sequence originates from a woman aged 18-29 years with Graves' ophthalmopathy. The V gene is TRBV19, the J gene TRBJ1-3, with D possibly matching TRBD1 (5 bases). The sequenced material came from blood. For the CDR3, the DNA is TGTGCCAGTAGTACCTTAACGGACACTTCTGGAAACACCATATATTTT. It codes for CASSTLTDTSGNTIYF.